The 30 T cell receptor beta chains in this list originate from one sample, sequenced in a study of blood T cell repertoires in COVID-19. Some clones are missing from TCRdb's copy, which holds only in-frame ones; the method was immunoSEQ multiplex PCR. Among 150,000 to 250,000 clones listed, roughly 80% were seen once. The sequenced sample consisted of peripheral blood. The receptors stem from a woman aged 40 to 50 with COVID-19, enrolled during active disease.

The rearrangement links TRBV7-2 to TRBJ1-2; TRBD1 agrees at 8 bases. The germline V gene has CDR1 SGHTA and CDR2 FQGNSA. The V segment lost 1 base and the J segment 5 bases; nucleotides outside the gene matches: 9. This CDR3 is built from 16 residues. The chain's CDR3 is CASSLGQGANVYGYTF. The DNA for the CDR3 is TGTGCCAGCAGCTTAGGGCAGGGGGCAAATGTTTATGGCTACACCTTC.

The V gene is TRBV6-5, the J gene TRBJ2-1; TRBD2 agrees at 12 bases. With 7 bases clipped from V and 7 bases from J, the junction kept 5 bases outside the gene matches. The CDR3 totals 14 residues. The germline gives CDR1 MNHEY, CDR2 SVGAGI. This chain's CDR3 is CASNLAGGRNEQFF. The CDR3 DNA reads as TGTGCCAGCAATCTAGCGGGGGGGCGAAATGAGCAGTTCTTC.

The chain joins TRBV14 to TRBJ2-3, with 11 nucleotides matching TRBD1. J lost 1 base, V lost 1 base, and 1 base had no gene match. CDR1 and CDR2 (germline): SGHDN, FVKESK. The CDR3 consists of 16 residues. The CDR3 sequence is CASSQGTGGRTDTQYF. The CDR3 DNA reads TGTGCCAGCAGCCAAGGGACAGGGGGCCGCACAGATACGCAGTATTTT.

The chain joins TRBV2 to TRBJ1-2; D gene unclear. Germline V gene data show CDR1 as SNHLY and CDR2 as FYNNEI. V was trimmed by 7 bases and J by 6 bases, leaving 12 bases between them. The CDR3 contains 12 residues. The CDR3 sequence is CASKKDTNGYTF. The DNA of the CDR3 is TGTGCCAGCAAAAAAGACACCAATGGCTACACCTTC.

J is TRBJ1-5 and V is TRBV19, with a tentative D call TRBD1 (5 bases). The V and J ends lost 7 bases and 0 bases respectively, with 13 bases between them. Germline CDR1 and CDR2: LNHDA and SQIVND (reference sequence). The CDR3 runs 15 residues. DNA of the CDR3: TGTGCCAGTACCTTGACAGACTTTAGCAATCAGCCCCAGCATTTT. It translates to CASTLTDFSNQPQHF. Based on the CDR3 plus reference TRBV19 and TRBJ1-5, the full variable domain is DGGITQSPKYLFRKEGQNVTLSCEQNLNHDAMYWYRQDPGQGLRLIYYSQIVNDFQKGDIAEGYSVSREKKESFPLTVTSAQKNPTAFYLCASTLTDFSNQPQHFGDGTRLSIL.

V gene TRBV3-1 (or the pseudogene TRBV3-2) combines with J gene TRBJ1-4; D is unclear. Per germline, CDR1 LGHDT and CDR2 YNNKEL (reference sequence). The CDR3 runs 13 residues. Trimming removed 2 bases from V and 3 bases from J, with 4 bases in between. CDR3 residues: CASSQLSNEKLFF. CDR3 nucleotide sequence: TGTGCCAGCAGCCAACTCTCTAATGAAAAACTGTTTTTT.

This chain links TRBV6-5 with TRBJ2-1; tentative D call: TRBD2 (6 bases). The CDR3 is made up of 16 amino acids. The germline V gene has CDR1 MNHEY and CDR2 SVGAGI. V gave up 0 bases and J gave up 4 bases, with 13 bases separating them. The CDR3 DNA sequence: TGTGCCAGCAGTTACTCCTGGGACTCGGCTTACAATGAGCAGTTCTTC. This sequence encodes CASSYSWDSAYNEQFF.

The V and J genes are TRBV5-6 and TRBJ2-2, with D possibly matching TRBD2 (6 bases). Per the germline V gene, CDR1 is SGHDT and CDR2 is YYEEEE. The CDR3 is made up of 16 amino acids. The V gene lost 1 base and the J gene lost 0 bases, with 10 bases spanning the gap. CDR3 nucleotides: TGTGCCAGCAGCTTGCCGGAGGGCCCGAACACCGGGGAGCTGTTTTTT. Protein: CASSLPEGPNTGELFF.

The chain is built from TRBV29-1 and TRBJ2-7, with D perhaps matching TRBD1 (6 bases). The CDR3 is 13 amino acids. Trimming took off 7 bases at V and 6 bases at J, with 19 bases between the two ends. Germline V gene lookup returns CDR1 SQVTM and CDR2 ANQGSEA. CDR3 coding DNA: TGCAGCGCCGAGACAGGCGACTATGGCGAGCAGTACTTC. The encoded protein is CSAETGDYGEQYF.

This clone was picked up one time. The chain combines TRBV29-1 with TRBJ2-3, with D unclear. This CDR3 is built from 11 residues. The V end was cut by 1 base, the J end by 10 bases, with 9 bases between. Germline-derived CDR1 and CDR2 are SQVTM and ANQGSEA. The CDR3: CSVEASIAQYF. The CDR3 DNA reads TGCAGCGTTGAAGCTAGTATCGCGCAGTATTTT.

This clone was counted once. The chain couples TRBV3-1 (or the pseudogene TRBV3-2) to TRBJ2-1; TRBD2 aligns across 13 bases. Trimming cost V 3 bases and J 5 bases; bases outside gene matches: 4. Germline loops: CDR1 LGHDT, CDR2 YNNKEL (reference sequence). The CDR3 consists of 16 residues. CDR3 bases: TGTGCCAGCAGCCATCTCGGACTAGCGGGAGACAATGAGCAGTTCTTC. Translation gives CASSHLGLAGDNEQFF.

The rearrangement links TRBV29-1 to TRBJ1-2; 10 bases agree with TRBD1. CDR1 and CDR2 (germline): SQVTM, ANQGSEA. V gave up 1 base and J gave up 4 bases; unmatched junction bases: 3. This CDR3 contains 14 residues. The CDR3 sequence is CSVEVTGGSYGYTF. In DNA form, the CDR3 reads TGCAGCGTTGAAGTGACAGGGGGCTCCTATGGCTACACCTTC.

The chain recombines TRBV9 with TRBJ2-1; weak D call: TRBD2 (5 bases). The V gene lost 4 bases and the J gene lost 2 bases, with 10 bases spanning the gap. The CDR3 runs 14 residues. Germline values: CDR1 SGDLS, CDR2 YYNGEE. The CDR3 nucleotides read TGTGCCAGCAGCCCGAAGACTACCTACAATGAGCAGTTCTTC. Amino acids: CASSPKTTYNEQFF.

The chain combines TRBV6-2 or TRBV6-3 with TRBJ2-7, with TRBD2 matching 9 bases. Germline CDR1 is MNHEY and CDR2 is SVGEGT. V lost 2 bases, J lost 0 bases, and 11 bases stayed unmatched. This CDR3 comprises 18 residues. Written as DNA, the CDR3 is TGTGCCAGCAGTTACCCGGAGCTAGCGGGGTTCAGCTCCTACGAGCAGTACTTC. Translating it yields CASSYPELAGFSSYEQYF.

This clone was picked up many times. The chain combines TRBV18 with TRBJ1-2, with TRBD1 matching over 11 bases. Trimming took 6 bases from V and 7 from J; bases not matched to a gene: 4. Germline loops: CDR1 KGHSH, CDR2 LQKENI. This CDR3 is 13 amino acids long. CDR3 nucleotide sequence: TGTGCCAGCTCGGCAGGGACAGGGGGTGGCTACACCTTC. Translating it yields CASSAGTGGGYTF.

The chain carries TRBV4-1 and TRBJ2-1; 11 nucleotides align to TRBD2. The CDR3 loop spans 18 amino acids. Germline V gene lookup returns CDR1 MGHRA and CDR2 YSYEKL. V trimming: 0 bases; J trimming: 4 bases; junction bases outside the gene matches: 8. The CDR3 here is CASSQDPPRLAGYNEQFF. The CDR3 nucleotides read TGCGCCAGCAGCCAAGATCCCCCCCGACTAGCGGGATACAATGAGCAGTTCTTC.

This clone was seen once. V usage is TRBV27 and J usage is TRBJ1-1; perhaps TRBD1 as D (5 bases). The CDR3 is 13 amino acids. Germline CDR1 reads MNHEY; CDR2 reads SMNVEV (reference sequence). Trimming stripped 6 bases from V and 8 bases from J, with 16 bases between. In DNA form, the CDR3 reads TGTGCCAGCAGATATCGACAGCGCAGCGAAGCTTTCTTT. Its translation: CASRYRQRSEAFF.

This clone was seen just once. The chain has TRBV6-4 and TRBJ2-1, with 12 bases fitting TRBD2. Germline V gives CDR1 MRHNA, CDR2 SNTAGT. This CDR3 is built from 15 residues. V was pared by 6 bases and J by 6 bases, with 6 bases of the junction left unmatched. The CDR3: CASSRLAGAGNEQFF. The CDR3 DNA reads as TGTGCCAGCAGCCGACTAGCGGGGGCCGGCAATGAGCAGTTCTTC.

The rearrangement links TRBV27 to TRBJ2-7; D possibly corresponds to TRBD2 (6 bases). The CDR3 is 13 residues long. Between the trimmed V and J ends, which lost 8 bases and 2 bases, there was a span of 13 bases. The germline gives CDR1 MNHEY, CDR2 SMNVEV (reference sequence). CDR3 sequence reads: CASPAGGTYEQYF. The CDR3 coding sequence is TGTGCCAGCCCTGCTGGAGGGACCTACGAGCAGTACTTC.

This chain links TRBV5-1 with TRBJ2-7; TRBD1 aligns across 8 bases. The CDR3 extends over 15 amino acids. Germline V gene sequence: CDR1 SGHRS, CDR2 YFSETQ. V trimming: 0 bases; J trimming: 6 bases; junction bases outside the gene matches: 8. For the CDR3, the DNA is TGCGCCAGCAGCTTGGGTTCCGGGACAGGCTCCGAGCAGTACTTC. This codes for CASSLGSGTGSEQYF.

There are a few counts of this clone. V usage is TRBV5-4 and J usage is TRBJ2-6; D is uncertain. V lost 4 bases, J lost 4 bases, and 15 bases lay in between. The CDR3 is made up of 16 amino acids. The V gene's germline CDR1 is SGHNT and CDR2 YYREEE (reference sequence). CDR3 DNA: TGTGCCAGCAGCCGTTGGGCCGGTTCGGGGGCCAACGTCCTGACTTTC. It is translated as CASSRWAGSGANVLTF.

J is TRBJ2-1 and V is TRBV5-1; D gene ambiguous. There are 16 residues in the CDR3. Trimming removed 0 bases from V and 7 bases from J, with 17 bases in between. Germline CDR1 SGHRS, CDR2 YFSETQ. For the CDR3, the DNA is TGCGCCAGCAGCTTGGGTGGAACAGATGGAACGAATGAGCAGTTCTTC. Translating gives CASSLGGTDGTNEQFF. Full variable domain (missing parts from reference TRBV5-1 and TRBJ2-1): KAGVTQTPRYLIKTRGQQVTLSCSPISGHRSVSWYQQTPGQGLQFLFEYFSETQRNKGNFPGRFSGRQFSNSRSEMNVSTLELGDSALYLCASSLGGTDGTNEQFFGPGTRLTVL.

This clone was picked up one time. In nucleotides, the CDR3 is TGTGCCAGCAGCTCCAAAACAGGGGGCGCGATTGACACCGGGGAGCTGTTTTTT. Translated, it gives CASSSKTGGAIDTGELFF. The V and J genes are TRBV11-2 and TRBJ2-2; TRBD1 agrees at 9 bases. Per germline, CDR1 SGHAT and CDR2 FQNNGV. V lost 4 bases, J lost 3 bases, and 12 bases stayed unmatched. This CDR3 region has 18 residues.

The chain employs TRBV18 and TRBJ1-5, with D hard to call. The V gene's germline CDR1 is KGHSH and CDR2 LQKENI. This CDR3 has 14 residues. With 1 base removed from V and 6 bases from J, the gap between germline ends came to 10 bases. The CDR3 protein is CASSPRPGGQPQHF. CDR3 DNA: TGTGCCAGCTCACCACGACCGGGAGGTCAGCCCCAGCATTTT.

The CDR3 coding sequence is TGTGCCAGCAGCGTATTGGGCCAGGGGTGGAACGAGCAGTACTTC. It is translated as CASSVLGQGWNEQYF. This sequence joins TRBV9 and TRBJ2-7, with D perhaps TRBD1 (6 bases). Germline V gene lookup returns CDR1 SGDLS and CDR2 YYNGEE. V lost 1 base and J lost 5, with 16 bases in between. This CDR3 has 15 amino acids.

This clone was found a few times. The chain has TRBV5-1 and TRBJ2-3; 8 bases line up with TRBD1. V was clipped by 3 bases and J by 4 bases; unmatched bases: 7. The CDR3 covers 15 residues. Germline V lookup: CDR1 SGHRS, CDR2 YFSETQ. CDR3: CASSSWTGRPDTQYF. In DNA, the CDR3 is TGCGCCAGCAGCTCCTGGACAGGGAGACCAGATACGCAGTATTTT. The whole variable domain, remainder taken from reference TRBV5-1 and TRBJ2-3, is KAGVTQTPRYLIKTRGQQVTLSCSPISGHRSVSWYQQTPGQGLQFLFEYFSETQRNKGNFPGRFSGRQFSNSRSEMNVSTLELGDSALYLCASSSWTGRPDTQYFGPGTRLTVL.

The V gene is TRBV5-1, the J gene TRBJ2-5; TRBD2 aligns across 11 bases. V dropped 4 bases and J dropped 3; count of bases not matched to a gene: 5. CDR3 length: 15 residues. Germline values: CDR1 SGHRS, CDR2 YFSETQ. The chain's CDR3 is CASSPETSGKETQYF. The CDR3 nucleotides read TGCGCCAGCAGCCCGGAGACTAGCGGGAAAGAGACCCAGTACTTC.

The J gene is TRBJ2-2, the V gene TRBV5-4; D uncertain. The CDR3 spans 15 residues. The germline V gene encodes CDR1 SGHNT and CDR2 YYREEE (reference sequence). V gave up 4 bases and J gave up 4 bases, with 14 bases separating them. The CDR3 reads CASSPVPGTTGELFF. The CDR3, as DNA: TGTGCCAGCAGCCCCGTCCCGGGTACCACCGGGGAGCTGTTTTTT.

The chain employs TRBV25-1 and TRBJ1-3, with TRBD1 matching over 8 bases. The CDR3 is made up of 15 amino acids. V shed 6 bases and J 3 bases; nucleotides not matched to a gene: 7. The germline gives CDR1 MGHDK, CDR2 SYGVNS. The CDR3 loop is CASRLQGASGNTIYF. DNA for the CDR3: TGTGCCAGCAGACTGCAGGGGGCGAGTGGAAACACCATATATTTT. Full variable domain (rest looked up from reference TRBV25-1 and TRBJ1-3): EADIYQTPRYLVIGTGKKITLECSQTMGHDKMYWYQQDPGMELHLIHYSYGVNSTEKGDLSSESTVSRIRTEHFPLTLESARPSHTSQYLCASRLQGASGNTIYFGEGSWLTVV.

The V call is TRBV11-3, the J call TRBJ1-2; D is unclear. Germline V lookup: CDR1 SGHNT, CDR2 YENEEA. The CDR3 totals 12 residues. Trimming took off 8 bases at V and 4 bases at J, with 11 bases between the two ends. The CDR3 DNA is TGTGCCAGCTATCTAGGACTCTATGGCTACACCTTC. Translated: CASYLGLYGYTF.